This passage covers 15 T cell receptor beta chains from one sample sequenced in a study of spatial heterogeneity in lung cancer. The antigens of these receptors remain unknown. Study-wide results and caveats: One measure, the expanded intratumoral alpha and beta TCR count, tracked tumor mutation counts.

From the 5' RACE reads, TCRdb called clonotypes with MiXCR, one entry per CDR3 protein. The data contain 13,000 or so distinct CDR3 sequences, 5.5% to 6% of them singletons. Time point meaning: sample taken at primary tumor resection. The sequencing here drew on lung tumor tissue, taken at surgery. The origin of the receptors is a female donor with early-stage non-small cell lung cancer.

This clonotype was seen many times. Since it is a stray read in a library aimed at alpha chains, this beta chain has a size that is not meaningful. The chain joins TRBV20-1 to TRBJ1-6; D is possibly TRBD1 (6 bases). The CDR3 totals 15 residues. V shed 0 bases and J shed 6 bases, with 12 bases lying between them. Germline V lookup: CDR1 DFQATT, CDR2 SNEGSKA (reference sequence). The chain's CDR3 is CSARESTGSNSPLHF. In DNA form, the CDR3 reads TGCAGTGCTAGAGAATCGACAGGATCTAATTCACCCCTCCACTTT.

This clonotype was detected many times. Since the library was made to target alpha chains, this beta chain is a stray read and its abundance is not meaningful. CDR3 DNA sequence: TGTGCCAGCAGCTTCGCAGGGATAGGGTACGAGCAGTACTTC. Its protein product is CASSFAGIGYEQYF. V is TRBV6-5 and J is TRBJ2-7; D is possibly TRBD1 (5 bases). CDR3 length equals 14 residues. Germline V gene data show CDR1 as MNHEY and CDR2 as SVGAGI. V was cut by 6 bases and J by 4 bases, with 16 bases left in between.

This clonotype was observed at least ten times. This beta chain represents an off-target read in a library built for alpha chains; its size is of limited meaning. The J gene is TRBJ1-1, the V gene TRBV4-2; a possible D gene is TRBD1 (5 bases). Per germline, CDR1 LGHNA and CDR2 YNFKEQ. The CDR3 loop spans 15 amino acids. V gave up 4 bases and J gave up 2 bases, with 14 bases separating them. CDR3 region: CASSRVGGGNTEAFF. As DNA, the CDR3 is TGTGCCAGCAGCCGCGTGGGGGGAGGCAACACTGAAGCTTTCTTT.

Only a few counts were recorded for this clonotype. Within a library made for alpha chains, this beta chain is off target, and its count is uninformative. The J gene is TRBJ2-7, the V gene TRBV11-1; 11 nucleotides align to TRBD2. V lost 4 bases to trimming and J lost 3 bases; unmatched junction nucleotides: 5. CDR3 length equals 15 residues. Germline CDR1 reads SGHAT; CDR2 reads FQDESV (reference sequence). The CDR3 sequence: CASSSGLADFYEQYF. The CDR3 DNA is TGTGCCAGCAGCTCGGGACTAGCGGATTTCTACGAGCAGTACTTC.

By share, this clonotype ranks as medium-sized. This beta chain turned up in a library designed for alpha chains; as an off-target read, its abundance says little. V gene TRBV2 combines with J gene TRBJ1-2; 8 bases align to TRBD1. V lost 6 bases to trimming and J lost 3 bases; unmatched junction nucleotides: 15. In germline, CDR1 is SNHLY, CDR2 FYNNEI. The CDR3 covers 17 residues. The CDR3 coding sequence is TGTGCCAGCAGCCCGGTGGGCCCTGGACAGGGCCACTATGGCTACACCTTC. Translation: CASSPVGPGQGHYGYTF.

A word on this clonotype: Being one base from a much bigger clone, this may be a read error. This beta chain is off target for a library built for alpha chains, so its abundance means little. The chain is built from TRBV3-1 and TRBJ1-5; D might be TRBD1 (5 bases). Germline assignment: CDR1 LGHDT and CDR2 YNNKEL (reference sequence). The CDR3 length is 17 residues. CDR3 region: CASGQETVQGSSQPQHF. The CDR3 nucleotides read TGTGCCAGCGGCCAAGAAACCGTTCAGGGATCCTCTCAGCCCCAGCATTTT.

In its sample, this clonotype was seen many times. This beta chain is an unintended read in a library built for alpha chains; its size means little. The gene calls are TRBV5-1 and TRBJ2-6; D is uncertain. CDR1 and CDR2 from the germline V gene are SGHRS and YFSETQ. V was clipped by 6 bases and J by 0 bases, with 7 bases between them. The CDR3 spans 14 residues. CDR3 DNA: TGCGCCAGCACCGGGCCCTCTGGGGCCAACGTCCTGACTTTC. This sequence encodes CASTGPSGANVLTF.

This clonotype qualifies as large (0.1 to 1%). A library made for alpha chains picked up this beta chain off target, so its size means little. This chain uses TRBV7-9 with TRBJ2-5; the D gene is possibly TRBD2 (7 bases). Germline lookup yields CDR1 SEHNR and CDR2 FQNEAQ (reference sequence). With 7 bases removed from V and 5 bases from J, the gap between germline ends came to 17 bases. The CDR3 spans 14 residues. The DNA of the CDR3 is TGTGCCAGCACATCAACCGGGGGGCCGGAGACCCAGTACTTC. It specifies CASTSTGGPETQYF. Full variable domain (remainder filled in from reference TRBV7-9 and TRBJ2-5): DTGVSQNPRHKITKRGQNVTFRCDPISEHNRLYWYRQTLGQGPEFLTYFQNEAQLEKSRLLSDRFSAERPKGSFSTLEIQRTEQGDSAMYLCASTSTGGPETQYFGPGTRLLVL.

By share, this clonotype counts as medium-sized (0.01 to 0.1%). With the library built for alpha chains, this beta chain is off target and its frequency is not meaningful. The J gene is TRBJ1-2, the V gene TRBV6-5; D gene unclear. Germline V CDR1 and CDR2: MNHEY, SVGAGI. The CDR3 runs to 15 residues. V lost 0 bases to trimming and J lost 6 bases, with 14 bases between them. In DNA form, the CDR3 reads TGTGCCAGCAGTTACTCGAAGGGTAGTAGGGATGGCTACACCTTC. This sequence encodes CASSYSKGSRDGYTF.

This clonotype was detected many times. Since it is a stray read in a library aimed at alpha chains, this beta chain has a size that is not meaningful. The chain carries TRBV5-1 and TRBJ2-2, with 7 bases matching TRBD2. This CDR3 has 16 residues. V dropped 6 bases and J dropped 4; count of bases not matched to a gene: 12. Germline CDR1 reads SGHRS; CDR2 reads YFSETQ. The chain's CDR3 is CASTTGGLVSTGELFF. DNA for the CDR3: TGCGCCAGCACGACCGGAGGACTAGTCAGCACCGGGGAGCTGTTTTTT.

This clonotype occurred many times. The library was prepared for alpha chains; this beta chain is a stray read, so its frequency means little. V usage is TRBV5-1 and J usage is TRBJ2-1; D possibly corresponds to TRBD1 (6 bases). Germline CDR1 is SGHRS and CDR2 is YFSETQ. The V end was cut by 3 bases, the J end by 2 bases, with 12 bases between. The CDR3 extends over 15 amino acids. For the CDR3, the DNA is TGCGCCAGCAGCTCAGCACAGGGACCCTACAATGAGCAGTTCTTC. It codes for CASSSAQGPYNEQFF.

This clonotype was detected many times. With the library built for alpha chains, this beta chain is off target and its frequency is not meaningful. CDR3 in DNA: TGTGCCAGCAGGACTGCCATGAACACTGAAGCTTTCTTT. Translation gives CASRTAMNTEAFF. V is TRBV2 and J is TRBJ1-1; D uncertain. This CDR3 region has 13 residues. Germline assignment: CDR1 SNHLY and CDR2 FYNNEI. The germline V and J ends were trimmed by 6 bases and 0 bases, with 8 bases remaining between them.

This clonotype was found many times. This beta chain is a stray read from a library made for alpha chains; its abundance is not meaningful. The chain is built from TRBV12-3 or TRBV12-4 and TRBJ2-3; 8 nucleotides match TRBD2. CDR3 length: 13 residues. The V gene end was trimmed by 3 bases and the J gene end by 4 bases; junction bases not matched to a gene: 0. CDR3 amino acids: CASSFGGADTQYF. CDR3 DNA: TGTGCCAGCAGTTTCGGGGGGGCAGATACGCAGTATTTT.

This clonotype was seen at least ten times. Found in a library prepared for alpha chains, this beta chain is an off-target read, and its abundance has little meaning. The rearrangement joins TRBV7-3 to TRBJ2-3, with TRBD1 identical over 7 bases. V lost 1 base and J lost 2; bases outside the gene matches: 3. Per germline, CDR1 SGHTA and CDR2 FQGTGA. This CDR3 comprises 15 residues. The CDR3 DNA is TGTGCCAGCAGCTTAATGGGACAGAACACAGATACGCAGTATTTT. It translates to CASSLMGQNTDTQYF.

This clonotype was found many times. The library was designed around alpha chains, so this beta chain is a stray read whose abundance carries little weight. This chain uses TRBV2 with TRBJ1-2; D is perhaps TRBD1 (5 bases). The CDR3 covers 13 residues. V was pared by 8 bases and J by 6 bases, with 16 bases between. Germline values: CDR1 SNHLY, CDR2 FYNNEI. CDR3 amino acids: CASLPSRGDGYTF. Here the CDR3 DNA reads TGTGCCAGCCTCCCATCTAGGGGCGATGGCTACACCTTC.